These 23 T cell receptor beta chains came from one sample sequenced in a study of post-analysis software for immune sequencing data (dated by TCRdb to the mid-2010s). Libraries were prepared through PCR. The sample was run on an Illumina HiSeq 2500. To reduce PCR and sequencing biases, unique molecular identifiers were incorporated into the TCR beta cDNA libraries. TCRdb reprocessing: public reads trimmed at Q25 with fastp, clones called with MiXCR, in-frame beta chains kept. Rows are combined by CDR3 protein, so each entry shows the most common genes and DNA. Here the sample has about 180,000 distinct CDR3 sequences; roughly 31% occur a single time. The ten biggest clones cover approximately 1.6% of the sample. Here is what the overall study found, with its caveats: About five TRBV segments, including TRBV5-6, TRBV5-1 and TRBV20-1, were significantly more frequent in patients than controls.

No cognate antigen is known for these TCRs. What was sequenced was blood. These receptors came from a girl under 18 with multiple sclerosis.

Comments on this clonotype: Given a much more abundant clone one base away, this may be a read error. V gene TRBV7-9 combines with J gene TRBJ2-7, with 10 nucleotides matching TRBD2. The CDR3 totals 14 residues. In germline, CDR1 is SEHNR, CDR2 FQNEAQ (reference sequence). In DNA, the CDR3 is TGTTCCAGCAGCTTGACTAGCGGGCTCTACGAGCAGTACTTC. It specifies CSSSLTSGLYEQYF.

The chain carries TRBV7-3 and TRBJ2-3; TRBD2 aligns across 7 bases. The trim removed 0 bases at V and 6 bases at J, leaving 9 bases unmatched. Per germline, CDR1 SGHTA and CDR2 FQGTGA. This CDR3 is 16 amino acids long. The CDR3 bases are TGTGCCAGCAGCTTAACGTTAGGAGCGGGGAGGGATACGCAGTATTTT. Residues: CASSLTLGAGRDTQYF.

This clonotype was detected a few times. V and J are TRBV6-2 or TRBV6-3 and TRBJ2-7; the D gene could be TRBD1 or TRBD2 (5 bases each). CDR1 is MNHEY and CDR2 is SVGEGT in the germline V gene. The CDR3 length is 13 residues. V lost 7 bases, J lost 1 base, and 11 bases lay in between. This CDR3 is CASTRGPSYEQYF. The DNA of the CDR3 is TGTGCCAGCACCCGGGGACCGTCCTACGAGCAGTACTTC.

This rearrangement joins TRBV19 to TRBJ1-5; D unclear. The V end lost 3 bases, the J end lost 11 bases, and 14 bases lay between the germline ends. This CDR3 has 13 amino acids. CDR1 is LNHDA, CDR2 SQIVND, per germline (reference sequence). The CDR3 DNA sequence: TGTGCCAGTAGTATCTCCTCAAATGCAGCCCAGCATTTT. Translated: CASSISSNAAQHF. Full variable domain (missing parts from reference TRBV19 and TRBJ1-5): DGGITQSPKYLFRKEGQNVTLSCEQNLNHDAMYWYRQDPGQGLRLIYYSQIVNDFQKGDIAEGYSVSREKKESFPLTVTSAQKNPTAFYLCASSISSNAAQHFGDGTRLSIL.

This clonotype was picked up many times. The rearrangement uses TRBV7-8 and TRBJ2-3, with 7 bases that match TRBD2. J gave up 4 bases and V 5 bases, and 3 bases lay outside the gene matches. Germline V gene lookup returns CDR1 SGHVS and CDR2 FQNEAQ. The CDR3 spans 13 residues. The CDR3 loop is CASSATSPDTQYF. The DNA of the CDR3 is TGTGCCAGCAGCGCGACTAGCCCAGATACGCAGTATTTT. The variable domain in full, completed from reference TRBV7-8 and TRBJ2-3, reads GAGVSQSPRYKVAKRGQDVALRCDPISGHVSLFWYQQALGQGPEFLTYFQNEAQLDKSGLPSDRFFAERPEGSVSTLKIQRTQQEDSAVYLCASSATSPDTQYFGPGTRLTVL.

This chain uses TRBV4-1 with TRBJ2-7; no clear D gene. Per germline, CDR1 MGHRA and CDR2 YSYEKL. This CDR3 is built from 14 residues. Deletions cut 2 bases from V and 2 bases from J, with 10 bases between. The CDR3: CASSQPTLTYEQYF. CDR3 DNA sequence: TGCGCCAGCAGCCAACCAACTCTCACCTACGAGCAGTACTTC.

This clonotype occurred a few times. The gene calls are TRBV11-3 and TRBJ2-7, with a tentative D call TRBD2 (5 bases). Germline V CDR1 and CDR2: SGHNT, YENEEA. V dropped 2 bases and J dropped 6 bases, with 11 bases sitting between them. CDR3 length: 13 amino acids. CDR3 region: CASSLRRAGEQYF. CDR3 coding DNA: TGTGCCAGCAGCTTAAGGCGGGCAGGCGAGCAGTACTTC.

This clonotype was seen a handful of times. The junction departs from germline at one end; a sequencing error may be responsible. The chain combines TRBV19 with TRBJ2-1; no reliable D call. Per germline, CDR1 LNHDA and CDR2 SQIVND (reference sequence). This CDR3 spans 11 amino acids. CDR3 protein: CASTYRNERFF. The CDR3 region has the DNA TGTGCCAGTACCTACCGCAATGAGCGGTTCTTC. Together with reference TRBV19 and TRBJ2-1, the CDR3 gives the full variable domain: DGGITQSPKYLFRKEGQNVTLSCEQNLNHDAMYWYRQDPGQGLRLIYYSQIVNDFQKGDIAEGYSVSREKKESFPLTVTSAQKNPTAFYLCASTYRNERFFGPGTRLTVL.

This clonotype was seen once. For the CDR3, the DNA is TGTGCCTGGAGCGCAACTAAGGGTGAAGCTTTCTTT. Residues: CAWSATKGEAFF. V gene TRBV30 combines with J gene TRBJ1-1; D call uncertain. This CDR3 comprises 12 residues. Deletions cut 3 bases from V and 7 bases from J, with 12 bases between. Germline values: CDR1 GTSNPN, CDR2 SVGIG (reference sequence).

Turning to this clonotype: A read error may produce the germline difference seen at one junction end. The rearrangement uses TRBV7-8 and TRBJ2-6, with 9 bases that match TRBD2. CDR3 length: 17 residues. Germline V gene data show CDR1 as SGHVS and CDR2 as FQNEAQ. The chain's CDR3 is CASSLRTSDSGANVRTF. CDR3 nucleotides: TGTGCCAGCAGCTTAAGGACTAGCGACTCTGGGGCCAACGTCCGGACTTTC.

The rearrangement joins TRBV27 to TRBJ2-2, with D possibly being TRBD2 (5 bases). The CDR3 sequence is 15 residues long. Germline CDR1 reads MNHEY; CDR2 reads SMNVEV (reference sequence). V shed 7 bases and J shed 3 bases, with 15 bases lying between them. DNA of the CDR3: TGTGCCAGCACCATCAATGGAGGACACACCGGGGAGCTGTTTTTT. This translates into CASTINGGHTGELFF.

The chain recombines TRBV10-3 with TRBJ2-7; 10 nucleotides align to TRBD1. This CDR3 has 11 residues. Germline values: CDR1 ENHRY, CDR2 SYGVKD. Trimming took 11 bases from V and 6 from J; bases not matched to a gene: 4. Here the CDR3 DNA reads TGTGCCTCCGGGACAGGGGCCGAGCAGTACTTC. The encoded protein is CASGTGAEQYF.

This clonotype has more than one count but fewer than ten. The V call is TRBV12-3 or TRBV12-4, the J call TRBJ1-1; the D gene is possibly TRBD1 (6 bases). The CDR3 is 13 amino acids. Trimming pared 6 bases from V and 1 base from J, leaving 9 bases between. CDR3 amino acids: CASSWDTNTEAFF. For the CDR3, the DNA is TGTGCCAGCAGCTGGGACACGAACACTGAAGCTTTCTTT.

CDR3: CASSFNNREFF. CDR3 sequence (DNA): TGTGCCAGCAGCTTTAACAACAGGGAGTTCTTC. The V gene is TRBV7-2, the J gene TRBJ2-1; tentatively, D is TRBD1 (6 bases). V was shortened by 3 bases and J by 14 bases, with 11 bases between the two germline ends. Germline V gene lookup returns CDR1 SGHTA and CDR2 FQGNSA. The CDR3 contains 11 residues.

For this clonotype: A much larger clone differs by one base, so this may be a read error. V is TRBV9 and J is TRBJ2-7; D is possibly TRBD2 (5 bases). Germline CDR1 reads SGDLS; CDR2 reads YYNGEE. The CDR3 covers 16 residues. V was clipped by 3 bases and J by 7 bases, with 23 bases between them. The CDR3 sequence is CASSAEERFPNNEQYF. CDR3 DNA: TGTGCCAGCAGCGCAGAGGAGCGGTTTCCCAACAATGAGCAGTACTTC.

This clonotype has at least ten counts. The CDR3 bases are TGCGCCAGCAGTGAGCGGTTAGGTCTAGCGGGAGTCGCAGATACGCAGTATTTT. Amino acids: CASSERLGLAGVADTQYF. V gene TRBV10-2 combines with J gene TRBJ2-3, with 10 bases identical to TRBD2. Germline CDR1 WSHSY, CDR2 SAAADI. J gave up 4 bases and V 2 bases, and 12 bases lay outside the gene matches. This CDR3 has 18 amino acids.

There are many counts of this clonotype. CDR3 protein: CASGGLAGAEQFF. The CDR3 DNA sequence: TGTGCCAGCGGGGGACTAGCGGGAGCTGAGCAGTTCTTC. The chain carries TRBV3-1 and TRBJ2-1; the match to TRBD2 covers 14 bases. Germline V lookup: CDR1 LGHDT, CDR2 YNNKEL (reference sequence). The CDR3 totals 13 residues. V shed 8 bases and J 9 bases; nucleotides not matched to a gene: 3.

CDR3 bases: TGCGCCAGCAGCTTGGGGCCTTACAGGGGGGACGGTGAAAAACTGTTTTTT. Encoded protein: CASSLGPYRGDGEKLFF. The J gene is TRBJ1-4, the V gene TRBV5-1; TRBD1 matches 8 bases. This CDR3 comprises 17 residues. Germline V gene sequence: CDR1 SGHRS, CDR2 YFSETQ. The J segment lost 7 bases and the V segment lost 0 bases, leaving 11 bases of the junction unmatched.

In this sample, this clonotype turned up a few times. This chain links TRBV20-1 with TRBJ2-2, with D tentatively TRBD1 or TRBD2 (5 bases each). Germline CDR1 reads DFQATT; CDR2 reads SNEGSKA (reference sequence). V lost 5 bases and J lost 1, with 8 bases in between. The CDR3 is 13 amino acids. CDR3 nucleotides: TGCAGTGCTCGGGACGGGAACACCGGGGAGCTGTTTTTT. Encoded protein: CSARDGNTGELFF.

This chain uses TRBV14 with TRBJ2-5, with D tentatively TRBD1 (5 bases). Trimming removed 1 base from V and 0 bases from J, with 12 bases in between. Germline V gene sequence: CDR1 SGHDN, CDR2 FVKESK. The CDR3 has 16 amino acids. In nucleotides, the CDR3 is TGTGCCAGCAGCCAAGGTGTAGGGGCGTACCAAGAGACCCAGTACTTC. Protein product: CASSQGVGAYQETQYF.

This clonotype has ten or more counts. The chain couples TRBV15 to TRBJ2-5; D is possibly TRBD1 (6 bases). Between the trimmed V and J ends, which lost 4 bases and 1 base, there was a span of 10 bases. The V gene's germline CDR1 is LNHNV and CDR2 YYDKDF (reference sequence). There are 14 residues in the CDR3. The chain's CDR3 is CATSILGGQETQYF. The CDR3 bases are TGTGCCACCAGCATACTAGGGGGCCAAGAGACCCAGTACTTC.

On this clonotype itself: A much larger clone differs from this one at a single base, so this may be a read error. The CDR3 coding sequence is TGCAGCGTACCTCATGGGGGGTCGGAGGCCCAGTACTTC. Translating it yields CSVPHGGSEAQYF. The V call is TRBV29-1, the J call TRBJ2-7; perhaps TRBD2 as D (6 bases). This CDR3 contains 13 residues. Per germline, CDR1 SQVTM and CDR2 ANQGSEA. The V and J ends lost 6 bases and 10 bases respectively, with 22 bases between them.

In its sample, this clonotype was seen a few times. The CDR3 DNA follows: TGTGCCAGCGGTAATGGTGGGCGACAGCCCCAGCATTTT. It is translated as CASGNGGRQPQHF. The rearrangement uses TRBV9 and TRBJ1-5, with no clear D. Germline-derived CDR1 and CDR2 are SGDLS and YYNGEE. CDR3 length equals 13 residues. V gave up 7 bases and J gave up 7 bases, with 15 bases separating them.